This TCR beta chain was captured in a study of early T cells in non-severe SARS-CoV-2 infection. Study in general: Sequencing of unsorted whole blood was done on bulk RNA, leaving chains unpaired. Points from the study as a whole: Anti-spike CD8 responses were favored by VDJdb matching, which missed private and CD4 specificities.

This clonotype was counted many times. The antigen is unknown. Attachment of unique molecular identifiers to individual cDNA molecules was performed. TCRdb redid the calling of the 5' RACE reads with MiXCR, one entry per CDR3 protein. Here the sample spans some 60,000 distinct CDR3 sequences, roughly a tenth being singletons. The CDR3 loop spans 14 amino acids. Germline V CDR1 and CDR2: SGHTA, FQGNSA. V lost 7 bases and J lost 7, with 17 bases in between. The chain is built from TRBV7-2 and TRBJ2-1, with D tentatively TRBD2 (5 bases). The sample comprised whole blood. The source of this sequence is an adult who was a healthcare worker with PCR-confirmed SARS-CoV-2 infection or an uninfected control (not recorded which). As DNA, the CDR3 is TGTGCCAGCACCCCGCCCACCGGGATTAATGAGCAGTTCTTC. Translating gives CASTPPTGINEQFF.